The next 29 T cell receptor beta chains were all read from a single sample in a study of T-cell reconstitution after alpha-beta-depleted transplantation in children. Preparation of the TCRbeta library used unique molecular identifiers. TCRdb processed the PCR reads anew with MiXCR; each CDR3 protein has one entry. The data hold roughly 350,000 distinct CDR3 sequences, with under 13% observed a single time. The sample consisted of PBMCs from the stem cell graft donor, taken from the stem cell graft. Receptor source: a human donor who donated a stem cell graft to a child with acute lymphoblastic leukemia.

This chain uses TRBV5-1 with TRBJ2-1, with 9 bases identical to TRBD1. Per the germline V gene, CDR1 is SGHRS and CDR2 is YFSETQ. CDR3 length: 15 residues. After removal of 2 bases from V and 8 bases from J, the junction contained 8 bases not matched to a gene. CDR3 protein: CASSFGTGPMDEQFF. CDR3 coding DNA: TGCGCCAGCAGCTTTGGGACAGGGCCGATGGATGAGCAGTTCTTC.

The chain employs TRBV12-2 and TRBJ1-1; the tabulated D call, TRBD1, remains unverified against the DNA. TRBV12-2 is a pseudogene. This CDR3 contains 12 residues. In DNA, the CDR3 is TGTGCAAGCCCCTGGGGGGTCACTGAAGCTTTCTTT. The encoded protein is CASPWGVTEAFF.

This clonotype was counted between two and nine times. V usage is TRBV5-6 and J usage is TRBJ2-3; 11 bases map to TRBD2. Trimming removed 4 bases from V and 1 base from J; junction bases left unmatched: 5. This CDR3 has 16 residues. Germline CDR1 reads SGHDT; CDR2 reads YYEEEE. CDR3 bases: TGTGCCAGCAGCGGGGAGGGACTAGCGGGCACAGATACGCAGTATTTT. This sequence encodes CASSGEGLAGTDTQYF.

This clonotype was detected many times. The V call is TRBV29-1, the J call TRBJ2-7, with D perhaps assigned TRBD1 or TRBD2 (5 bases each). The CDR3 consists of 12 residues. CDR1 is SQVTM, CDR2 ANQGSEA, per germline. V was shortened by 7 bases and J by 0 bases, with 10 bases between the two germline ends. The CDR3 is CSGGRDSYEQYF. CDR3 DNA sequence: TGCAGCGGGGGACGGGACTCCTACGAGCAGTACTTC.

This chain links TRBV2 with TRBJ2-7; 8 nucleotides align to TRBD1. The CDR3 has 10 amino acids. After removal of 9 bases from V and 12 bases from J, the junction contained 7 bases not matched to a gene. Per germline, CDR1 SNHLY and CDR2 FYNNEI. The CDR3 DNA reads as TGTGCCAGTTCAGGACAGGGTCGGTACTTC. It translates to CASSGQGRYF. The full variable domain, rest sourced from reference TRBV2 and TRBJ2-7, is EPEVTQTPSHQVTQMGQEVILRCVPISNHLYFYWYRQILGQKVEFLVSFYNNEISEKSEIFDDQFSVERPDGSNFTLKIRSTKLEDSAMYFCASSGQGRYFGPGTRLTVT.

This clonotype appeared many times. The chain is built from TRBV9 and TRBJ1-1, with TRBD1 matching over 7 bases. CDR1 is SGDLS and CDR2 is YYNGEE in the germline V gene. V shed 0 bases and J 8 bases; nucleotides not matched to a gene: 7. The CDR3 contains 14 residues. The CDR3 loop is CASSVVQGGGEAFF. CDR3 coding DNA: TGTGCCAGCAGCGTAGTTCAGGGGGGCGGGGAAGCTTTCTTT.

This clonotype showed up many times. The chain joins TRBV18 to TRBJ2-1; maybe TRBD1 (6 bases). Germline loops: CDR1 KGHSH, CDR2 LQKENI. V lost 1 base, J lost 6 bases, and 16 bases lay in between. There are 16 residues in the CDR3. The CDR3 nucleotides are TGTGCCAGCTCACCACGGGTGGGGACACCTGGCAATGAGCAGTTCTTC. It is translated as CASSPRVGTPGNEQFF.

The V gene is TRBV27, the J gene TRBJ2-7; TRBD2 aligns across 8 bases. This CDR3 has 16 residues. Germline V lookup: CDR1 MNHEY, CDR2 SMNVEV (reference sequence). Unmatched junction bases numbered 9, after V lost 5 bases and J lost 0 bases. The CDR3 nucleotides are TGTGCCAGCAGTGGGGGGGGACTAGGGAGCTCCTACGAGCAGTACTTC. Amino acid sequence: CASSGGGLGSSYEQYF.

This clonotype was observed a few times. The chain recombines TRBV27 with TRBJ1-5, with a possible D match to TRBD1 (5 bases). The ends were cut back, 1 base at V and 2 bases at J, with 12 bases in the middle. CDR3 length equals 16 residues. Germline V gene sequence: CDR1 MNHEY, CDR2 SMNVEV (reference sequence). DNA for the CDR3: TGTGCCAGCAGTTTATTTGGGGGTTCCGGCAATCAGCCCCAGCATTTT. This translates into CASSLFGGSGNQPQHF.

Only a few counts were recorded for this clonotype. The rearrangement uses TRBV4-1 and TRBJ2-1, with 10 bases fitting TRBD1. The CDR3 has 17 amino acids. CDR1 is MGHRA and CDR2 is YSYEKL in the germline V gene. V dropped 2 bases and J dropped 9; count of bases not matched to a gene: 13. CDR3 nucleotide sequence: TGCGCCAGCAGCCAATTCCGGGACAGGGGAATCGCGGCTGAGCAGTTCTTC. Protein sequence: CASSQFRDRGIAAEQFF.

This clonotype turned up a few times. The genes are TRBV12-3 or TRBV12-4 and TRBJ1-2, with D hard to call. The CDR3 extends over 13 amino acids. V was shortened by 5 bases and J by 1 base, with 8 bases between the two germline ends. Here the CDR3 DNA reads TGTGCCAGCAGTCCCCGGATTAACTATGGCTACACCTTC. Residues: CASSPRINYGYTF.

The chain joins TRBV4-2 to TRBJ2-1, with 9 bases lining up with TRBD2. Germline V lookup: CDR1 LGHNA, CDR2 YNFKEQ. CDR3 length: 17 residues. V lost 0 bases, J lost 4 bases, and 7 bases stayed unmatched. The CDR3 nucleotides read TGTGCCAGCAGCCAAGATGAGACTAGCGGACCTTACAATGAGCAGTTCTTC. Protein: CASSQDETSGPYNEQFF.

This clonotype was observed many times. The V gene is TRBV6-5, the J gene TRBJ1-5; no clear D. There are 18 residues in the CDR3. The V and J ends lost 0 bases and 0 bases respectively, with 15 bases between them. From germline, CDR1 is MNHEY and CDR2 SVGAGI. The CDR3 region is CASSYSKRVFYSNQPQHF. CDR3 bases: TGTGCCAGCAGTTACTCGAAACGGGTATTTTATAGCAATCAGCCCCAGCATTTT.

This chain connects TRBV4-1 to TRBJ2-2, with D tentatively TRBD1 (5 bases). CDR1 and CDR2 (germline): MGHRA, YSYEKL. V was shortened by 1 base and J by 4 bases, with 10 bases between the two germline ends. The CDR3 length is 15 residues. CDR3 residues: CASSQGQIVTGELFF. CDR3 in DNA: TGCGCCAGCAGCCAAGGACAGATAGTCACCGGGGAGCTGTTTTTT.

This clonotype was detected only a few times. This rearrangement joins TRBV7-2 to TRBJ2-5, with D hard to call. V was trimmed by 2 bases and J by 0 bases, leaving 7 bases between them. The germline CDR1 and CDR2 sequences are SGHTA and FQGNSA. The CDR3 covers 14 residues. The CDR3 loop is CASSLWGNQETQYF. DNA of the CDR3: TGTGCCAGCAGCTTATGGGGAAACCAAGAGACCCAGTACTTC.

This clonotype was counted at least ten times. The chain links TRBV7-9 to TRBJ2-7, with 9 positions matching TRBD1. The germline V gene has CDR1 SEHNR and CDR2 FQNEAQ (reference sequence). The CDR3 extends over 14 amino acids. The V gene end was trimmed by 5 bases and the J gene end by 4 bases; junction bases not matched to a gene: 6. The chain's CDR3 is CASSRRDRAYEQYF. The DNA of the CDR3 is TGTGCCAGCAGCCGCCGGGACAGGGCTTACGAGCAGTACTTC.

The table lists this clonotype with many counts. The rearrangement links TRBV20-1 to TRBJ2-5; unclear D gene. From germline, CDR1 is DFQATT and CDR2 SNEGSKA (reference sequence). The CDR3 spans 16 residues. V dropped 7 bases and J dropped 4 bases, with 25 bases sitting between them. The DNA of the CDR3 is TGCAGTGGAAACCCACCCCACGGGCAGTTCGCAGAGACCCAGTACTTC. Protein sequence: CSGNPPHGQFAETQYF.

The V gene is TRBV5-1, the J gene TRBJ1-1, with no clear D. This CDR3 has 13 amino acids. The V and J ends lost 4 bases and 4 bases respectively, with 11 bases between them. The germline V gene encodes CDR1 SGHRS and CDR2 YFSETQ. The CDR3 protein is CASSPSSTTEAFF. The DNA for the CDR3 is TGCGCCAGCAGCCCAAGTTCGACCACTGAAGCTTTCTTT.

The genes are TRBV20-1 and TRBJ2-5, with 12 bases fitting TRBD2. Germline V lookup: CDR1 DFQATT, CDR2 SNEGSKA (reference sequence). Unmatched junction bases numbered 7, after V lost 6 bases and J lost 5 bases. This CDR3 is 14 amino acids long. CDR3 in DNA: TGCAGTGCCTCTCTAGCGGGAGGGAGTGAGACCCAGTACTTC. Encoded protein: CSASLAGGSETQYF.

This chain joins TRBV7-6 and TRBJ2-1, with no clear D. The CDR3 has 13 amino acids. Trimming took off 2 bases at V and 5 bases at J, with 7 bases between the two ends. Germline loops: CDR1 SGHVS, CDR2 FNYEAQ. The CDR3 spells CASSLRLHNEQFF. The CDR3 DNA sequence: TGTGCCAGCAGCTTAAGGCTACACAATGAGCAGTTCTTC.

The genes are TRBV2 and TRBJ2-1; the match to TRBD2 covers 8 bases. J gave up 8 bases and V 10 bases, and 25 bases lay outside the gene matches. The CDR3 length is 18 residues. Germline V lookup: CDR1 SNHLY, CDR2 FYNNEI. For the CDR3, the DNA is TGTGCCATCTGCCCATCCATTTATAGCGGGACTCCCGCACATGAGCAGTTCTTC. It translates to CAICPSIYSGTPAHEQFF.

The table lists this clonotype with many counts. V gene TRBV5-6 combines with J gene TRBJ2-7; D tentatively reads TRBD1 or TRBD2 (5 bases each). This CDR3 has 15 residues. The germline V gene encodes CDR1 SGHDT and CDR2 YYEEEE. V lost 4 bases and J lost 1, with 15 bases in between. This CDR3 is CASSDRDRPSYEQYF. For the CDR3, the DNA is TGTGCCAGCAGCGACCGGGACCGCCCATCCTACGAGCAGTACTTC.

This clonotype was seen at least ten times. This chain uses TRBV3-1 with TRBJ2-2; the D is unclear. V was clipped by 2 bases and J by 0 bases, with 13 bases between them. The CDR3 has 17 amino acids. The germline V gene encodes CDR1 LGHDT and CDR2 YNNKEL (reference sequence). Written as DNA, the CDR3 is TGTGCCAGCAGCCAACAGGCCCTATTCGCGAACACCGGGGAGCTGTTTTTT. Its translation: CASSQQALFANTGELFF. The entire variable domain, with the rest obtained from reference TRBV3-1 and TRBJ2-2, is as follows: DTAVSQTPKYLVTQMGNDKSIKCEQNLGHDTMYWYKQDSKKFLKIMFSYNNKELIINETVPNRFSPKSPDKAHLNLHINSLELGDSAVYFCASSQQALFANTGELFFGEGSRLTVL.

The J gene is TRBJ1-4, the V gene TRBV20-1; D remains ambiguous. This CDR3 has 12 residues. The ends were cut back, 3 bases at V and 5 bases at J, with 7 bases in the middle. Per the germline V gene, CDR1 is DFQATT and CDR2 is SNEGSKA (reference sequence). CDR3 nucleotide sequence: TGCAGTGCTAGCTTTATGAATGAAAAACTGTTTTTT. This sequence encodes CSASFMNEKLFF.

The CDR3 nucleotides read TGCGCCAGCAGCCAAGATCCCCCCCCGACTAGCGGGAGCTTCAAGCAGTACTTC. Encoded protein: CASSQDPPPTSGSFKQYF. V and J are TRBV4-1 and TRBJ2-7, with 12 bases lining up with TRBD2. Germline lookup yields CDR1 MGHRA and CDR2 YSYEKL. V was pared by 0 bases and J by 8 bases, with 14 bases of the junction left unmatched. This CDR3 contains 18 residues.

The chain links TRBV27 to TRBJ1-1; D not certain. Germline V lookup: CDR1 MNHEY, CDR2 SMNVEV (reference sequence). This CDR3 has 16 amino acids. Trimming took 5 bases from V and 0 from J, leaving 16 bases between them. The CDR3 loop reads CASSPSVGSLNTEAFF. The CDR3, as DNA: TGTGCCAGCAGTCCATCAGTGGGATCCTTGAACACTGAAGCTTTCTTT.

This clonotype has only a few counts. The chain carries TRBV5-1 and TRBJ2-1; 11 bases match TRBD2. Germline CDR1 and CDR2: SGHRS and YFSETQ. V dropped 0 bases and J dropped 4; count of bases not matched to a gene: 3. CDR3 length: 16 amino acids. The DNA for the CDR3 is TGCGCCAGCAGCTTGGAGACTAGCGGGGCATACAATGAGCAGTTCTTC. It codes for CASSLETSGAYNEQFF.

A few counts support this clonotype. This CDR3 is CASSEGTGTQGQFF. The CDR3 DNA is TGTGCCAGCAGTGAGGGGACAGGGACTCAGGGTCAGTTCTTC. The chain has TRBV25-1 and TRBJ2-1; 9 bases match TRBD1. From germline, CDR1 is MGHDK and CDR2 SYGVNS. Trimming removed 3 bases from V and 13 bases from J; junction bases left unmatched: 10. The CDR3 extends over 14 amino acids.

This CDR3 reads CASSFPGLNYGYTF. In nucleotides, the CDR3 is TGTGCCAGCAGCTTTCCGGGGTTAAACTATGGCTACACCTTC. The gene calls are TRBV7-9 and TRBJ1-2, with D unresolved. The germline V and J ends were trimmed by 3 bases and 2 bases, with 10 bases remaining between them. CDR3 length equals 14 residues. Germline CDR1 reads SEHNR; CDR2 reads FQNEAQ (reference sequence).